These 27 T cell receptor beta chains originate from one sample sequenced in a study of cytomegalovirus exposure and HLA in healthy donors. The PCR made use of 60 Vbeta and 13 Jbeta primers. TCRdb keeps only in-frame clones here, not all; method: immunoSEQ multiplex PCR. The sample consists of 150,000 or so clones, about four fifths of them appearing once. Sequenced sample: PBMCs. All receptors derive from a male donor in good health and CMV-seropositive.

V usage is TRBV30 and J usage is TRBJ1-4, with 10 bases identical to TRBD1. Germline CDR1 GTSNPN, CDR2 SVGIG (reference sequence). The CDR3 totals 14 residues. J lost 8 bases, V lost 4 bases, and 7 bases had no gene match. The CDR3 nucleotides read TGTGCCTGGAATCCGGACAGGGGGGGCGAAAAACTGTTTTTT. This translates into CAWNPDRGGEKLFF.

CDR3 region: CAWSAAVGETGELFF. CDR3 nucleotides: TGTGCCTGGAGTGCCGCCGTGGGAGAAACCGGGGAGCTGTTTTTT. The V gene is TRBV30, the J gene TRBJ2-2, with a tentative D call TRBD2 (5 bases). Between the trimmed V and J ends, which lost 1 base and 5 bases, there was a span of 14 bases. The germline CDR1 and CDR2 sequences are GTSNPN and SVGIG (reference sequence). The CDR3 length is 15 residues.

V and J are TRBV30 and TRBJ1-2, with TRBD1 identical over 8 bases. Germline lookup yields CDR1 GTSNPN and CDR2 SVGIG (reference sequence). V gave up 2 bases and J gave up 9 bases; unmatched junction bases: 2. The CDR3 is made up of 11 amino acids. The CDR3 reads CAWSRTGSYTF. The CDR3 nucleotides are TGTGCCTGGAGTCGGACAGGGAGCTACACCTTC.

The count of this clone is one. This chain links TRBV19 with TRBJ2-4; the D gene is possibly TRBD1 (7 bases). The CDR3 contains 15 residues. The germline V gene has CDR1 LNHDA and CDR2 SQIVND (reference sequence). Trimming shortened V by 5 bases and J by 1 base, and 12 bases separated the two germline ends. The CDR3 nucleotides read TGTGCCAGTAGTCTAGCGACAGGGGCCAAAAACATTCAGTACTTC. Its protein product is CASSLATGAKNIQYF.

The DNA of the CDR3 is TGTGCCAGCAGTTTATTTGGGTCGGGTGGCTACACCTTC. Translation: CASSLFGSGGYTF. The chain joins TRBV27 to TRBJ1-2, with D hard to call. CDR3 size: 13 residues. Germline CDR1 and CDR2: MNHEY and SMNVEV (reference sequence). The V end lost 1 base, the J end lost 7 bases, and 10 bases lay between the germline ends.

The gene calls are TRBV7-2 and TRBJ1-2, with 9 bases fitting TRBD1. The CDR3 runs 16 residues. Germline trimming cut 5 bases from V and 7 bases from J; bases unmatched to any gene: 14. Germline-derived CDR1 and CDR2 are SGHTA and FQGNSA. Here the CDR3 DNA reads TGTGCCAGCAGCACCCGCCGGACAGGGGTCGAGGGTGGCTACACCTTC. As protein: CASSTRRTGVEGGYTF.

The chain carries TRBV5-4 and TRBJ2-5; 8 bases fit TRBD2. This CDR3 contains 17 residues. Germline CDR1 SGHNT, CDR2 YYREEE (reference sequence). The V gene end was trimmed by 2 bases and the J gene end by 11 bases; junction bases not matched to a gene: 20. CDR3 amino acids: CASSFSPPGLDHGEQYF. The CDR3 bases are TGTGCCAGCAGCTTCTCACCCCCGGGACTAGACCATGGAGAGCAGTACTTC.

The J gene is TRBJ2-3, the V gene TRBV29-1; 10 bases are shared with TRBD1. This CDR3 has 16 residues. Germline V CDR1 and CDR2: SQVTM, ANQGSEA. The CDR3 here is CSLNRDRGFSTDTQYF. Here the CDR3 DNA reads TGCAGTCTTAACCGGGACAGGGGATTTAGCACAGATACGCAGTATTTT.

V usage is TRBV11-2 and J usage is TRBJ2-7, with TRBD2 identical over 8 bases. The trim removed 5 bases at V and 4 bases at J, leaving 7 bases unmatched. Germline V gives CDR1 SGHAT, CDR2 FQNNGV. This CDR3 spans 14 amino acids. The CDR3 region has the DNA TGTGCCAGCAGCCCCACGGGAGGGGGGTACGAGCAGTACTTC. Translation: CASSPTGGGYEQYF.

The CDR3 DNA sequence: TGTGCCAGCAGCCCAATCTGGCTCCCGGGACTCAGAGAGACCCAGTACTTC. It is translated as CASSPIWLPGLRETQYF. The genes are TRBV27 and TRBJ2-5; D is perhaps TRBD2 (6 bases). Germline CDR1 MNHEY, CDR2 SMNVEV (reference sequence). Trimming removed 6 bases at V and 4 bases at J, with 24 bases between. This CDR3 comprises 17 residues.

The CDR3 DNA reads TGTGCCAGCAGTTCCCCCGGGGACTACTATGGCTACACCTTC. Translated, it gives CASSSPGDYYGYTF. V gene TRBV28 combines with J gene TRBJ1-2; tentatively, D is TRBD1 (5 bases). Trimming pared 4 bases from V and 3 bases from J, leaving 12 bases between. The CDR3 spans 14 residues. Per germline, CDR1 MDHEN and CDR2 SYDVKM.

The chain combines TRBV4-3 with TRBJ1-1; D perhaps matches TRBD1 (5 bases). The CDR3 is made up of 19 amino acids. From germline, CDR1 is LGHNA and CDR2 YSLEER. Trimming took 2 bases from V and 0 from J, leaving 22 bases between them. Here the CDR3 DNA reads TGCGCCAGCAGCCAAAAAGTCGCGGGACTCCGAGATGTGAACACTGAAGCTTTCTTT. Its protein is CASSQKVAGLRDVNTEAFF.

This clone was observed a single time. The V call is TRBV6-5, the J call TRBJ1-1; 7 nucleotides agree with TRBD1. V was pared by 4 bases and J by 2 bases, with 7 bases of the junction left unmatched. Germline loops: CDR1 MNHEY, CDR2 SVGAGI. The CDR3 length is 15 residues. Written as DNA, the CDR3 is TGTGCCAGCAGTTCAAGACAGGGCCTTAACACTGAAGCTTTCTTT. Translation: CASSSRQGLNTEAFF.

The chain carries TRBV19 and TRBJ2-3, with 9 nucleotides matching TRBD2. CDR3 length: 15 residues. Looked up from germline, CDR1 is LNHDA and CDR2 is SQIVND (reference sequence). J lost 11 bases, V lost 6 bases, and 15 bases had no gene match. CDR3 nucleotide sequence: TGTGCCAGTAGCCCCGGGAATGCGGGGGGGATCGGGCAGTATTTT. It specifies CASSPGNAGGIGQYF.

The rearrangement joins TRBV10-2 to TRBJ2-7, with D uncertain. V lost 8 bases and J lost 6, with 11 bases in between. The CDR3 runs 11 residues. Germline V gives CDR1 WSHSY, CDR2 SAAADI. CDR3 sequence reads: CASYDGGEQYF. The CDR3 DNA reads TGCGCCAGCTATGACGGCGGCGAGCAGTACTTC.

The rearrangement joins TRBV28 to TRBJ2-4; 7 bases match TRBD2. V lost 3 bases, J lost 1 base, and 15 bases stayed unmatched. Germline CDR1 reads MDHEN; CDR2 reads SYDVKM. The CDR3 length is 19 residues. The CDR3 bases are TGTGCCAGCAGTTTCGGGAGAGGTGGTCCGCGGGGGGCCAAAAACATTCAGTACTTC. Its protein product is CASSFGRGGPRGAKNIQYF.

This chain uses TRBV5-5 with TRBJ2-1; the D gene is possibly TRBD1 (5 bases). The CDR3 totals 13 residues. CDR1 and CDR2 from the germline V gene are SGHKS and YYEKEE (reference sequence). The V end lost 1 base, the J end lost 8 bases, and 10 bases lay between the germline ends. As DNA, the CDR3 is TGTGCCAGCAGCTTGTGGGGCCCCCATGAGCAGTTCTTC. It yields the protein CASSLWGPHEQFF.

The chain combines TRBV15 with TRBJ2-1; 14 nucleotides line up with TRBD2. This CDR3 has 15 amino acids. J was trimmed by 8 bases and V by 7 bases; bases with no gene match: 7. Germline V CDR1 and CDR2: LNHNV, YYDKDF (reference sequence). CDR3 nucleotides: TGTGCCACCACCCCGACTAGCGGGAGGGCCTATGAGCAGTTCTTC. It yields the protein CATTPTSGRAYEQFF.

V gene TRBV5-1 combines with J gene TRBJ2-5; 7 positions match TRBD2. The J call could be wrong; TRBJ2-7 is a better fit for the DNA end. Germline V gives CDR1 SGHRS, CDR2 YFSETQ. This CDR3 has 13 amino acids. CDR3 region: CASSFYGRYEQYF. Written as DNA, the CDR3 is TGCGCCAGCAGCTTTTACGGGAGGTACGAGCAGTACTTC.

This clone has just one count. The chain recombines TRBV28 with TRBJ1-2; 9 bases match TRBD1. Germline CDR1 and CDR2: MDHEN and SYDVKM. V lost 5 bases, J lost 6 bases, and 13 bases stayed unmatched. The CDR3 consists of 16 residues. Written as DNA, the CDR3 is TGTGCCAGCAGTCCCCCCGCGAGACAGGGGGTAGATGGCTACACCTTC. As protein: CASSPPARQGVDGYTF.

The CDR3 region has the DNA TGTGCCAGCAGTTTATCCGACTTTCAGCCCCAGCATTTT. It yields the protein CASSLSDFQPQHF. This sequence joins TRBV27 and TRBJ1-5; D is unclear. Germline lookup yields CDR1 MNHEY and CDR2 SMNVEV (reference sequence). The CDR3 totals 13 residues. V lost 0 bases, J lost 6 bases, and 6 bases lay in between.

The rearrangement uses TRBV6-5 and TRBJ2-7; 7 bases agree with TRBD2. V lost 1 base, J lost 5 bases, and 8 bases stayed unmatched. The germline gives CDR1 MNHEY, CDR2 SVGAGI. This CDR3 has 15 amino acids. The CDR3 sequence is CASSYLASGFDEQYF. The CDR3 DNA is TGTGCCAGCAGTTACTTGGCTAGCGGTTTCGACGAGCAGTACTTC.

The chain uses TRBV9 and TRBJ1-4; perhaps TRBD1 as D (5 bases). Trimming pared 1 base from V and 8 bases from J, leaving 12 bases between. The CDR3 runs 14 residues. Germline V lookup: CDR1 SGDLS, CDR2 YYNGEE. CDR3 sequence (DNA): TGTGCCAGCAGCGTACAGGGCTCGAAAGAAAAACTGTTTTTT. Encoded protein: CASSVQGSKEKLFF.

The V gene is TRBV14, the J gene TRBJ1-4; D perhaps matches TRBD1 (6 bases). The germline V and J ends were trimmed by 4 bases and 4 bases, with 13 bases remaining between them. CDR1 SGHDN and CDR2 FVKESK come from the germline V gene. The CDR3 runs 15 residues. The chain's CDR3 is CASSLGRGGNEKLFF. In nucleotides, the CDR3 is TGTGCCAGCAGCCTCGGCAGGGGCGGTAATGAAAAACTGTTTTTT.

The genes are TRBV6-1 and TRBJ2-5; the match to TRBD1 covers 8 bases. The assigned J gene may be wrong: the sequence end matches TRBJ2-7 better. CDR3 length: 16 residues. Germline V gene sequence: CDR1 MNHNS, CDR2 SASEGT. The CDR3 loop reads CASSEAGQGWSYEQYF. The CDR3 DNA sequence: TGTGCCAGCAGTGAGGCAGGACAGGGATGGTCCTACGAGCAGTACTTC.

This clone was detected only a few times. This chain joins TRBV30 and TRBJ1-3; TRBD1 agrees at 9 bases. This CDR3 comprises 19 residues. The germline V gene has CDR1 GTSNPN and CDR2 SVGIG (reference sequence). With 3 bases clipped from V and 1 base from J, the junction kept 16 bases outside the gene matches. The CDR3 loop reads CAWSSKTGTGLVSGNTIYF. The DNA of the CDR3 is TGTGCCTGGAGCTCTAAAACCGGGACAGGGTTAGTTTCTGGAAACACCATATATTTT.

The chain uses TRBV4-3 and TRBJ2-1; TRBD1 agrees at 7 bases. With V trimmed by 1 base and J by 0 bases, 6 bases remained unmatched. The CDR3 has 17 amino acids. Germline loops: CDR1 LGHNA, CDR2 YSLEER. CDR3 region: CASSQGLAGGSYNEQFF. CDR3 DNA sequence: TGCGCCAGCAGCCAAGGCTTAGCAGGGGGCTCCTACAATGAGCAGTTCTTC.